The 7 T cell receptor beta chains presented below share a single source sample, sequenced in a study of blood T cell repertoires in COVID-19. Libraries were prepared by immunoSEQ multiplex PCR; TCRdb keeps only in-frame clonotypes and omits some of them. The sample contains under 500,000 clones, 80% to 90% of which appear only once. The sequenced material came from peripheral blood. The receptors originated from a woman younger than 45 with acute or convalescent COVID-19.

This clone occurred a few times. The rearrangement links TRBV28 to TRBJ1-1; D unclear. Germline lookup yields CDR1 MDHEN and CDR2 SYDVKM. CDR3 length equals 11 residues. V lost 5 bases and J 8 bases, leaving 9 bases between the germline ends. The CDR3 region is CASSLKEEAFF. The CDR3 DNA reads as TGTGCCAGCAGTCTAAAGGAGGAAGCTTTCTTT.

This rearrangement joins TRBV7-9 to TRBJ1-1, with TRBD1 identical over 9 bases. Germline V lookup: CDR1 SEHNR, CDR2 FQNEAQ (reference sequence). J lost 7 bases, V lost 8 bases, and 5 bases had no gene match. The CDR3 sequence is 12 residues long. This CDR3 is CASLGQGFEAFF. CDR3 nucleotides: TGTGCCAGCTTAGGACAGGGGTTTGAAGCTTTCTTT.

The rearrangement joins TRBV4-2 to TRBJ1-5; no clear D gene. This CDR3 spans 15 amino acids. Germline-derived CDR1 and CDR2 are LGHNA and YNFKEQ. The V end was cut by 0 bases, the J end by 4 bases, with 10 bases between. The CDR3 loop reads CASSQDSEFNQPQHF. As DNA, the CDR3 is TGTGCCAGCAGCCAAGATTCGGAGTTTAATCAGCCCCAGCATTTT.

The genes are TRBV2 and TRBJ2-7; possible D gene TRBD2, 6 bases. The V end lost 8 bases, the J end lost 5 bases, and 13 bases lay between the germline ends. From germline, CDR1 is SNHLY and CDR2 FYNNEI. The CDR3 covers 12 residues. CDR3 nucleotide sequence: TGTGCCAGCGGGGACTCAGGGAACGAGCAGTACTTC. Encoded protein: CASGDSGNEQYF. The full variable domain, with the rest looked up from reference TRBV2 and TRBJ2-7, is EPEVTQTPSHQVTQMGQEVILRCVPISNHLYFYWYRQILGQKVEFLVSFYNNEISEKSEIFDDQFSVERPDGSNFTLKIRSTKLEDSAMYFCASGDSGNEQYFGPGTRLTVT.

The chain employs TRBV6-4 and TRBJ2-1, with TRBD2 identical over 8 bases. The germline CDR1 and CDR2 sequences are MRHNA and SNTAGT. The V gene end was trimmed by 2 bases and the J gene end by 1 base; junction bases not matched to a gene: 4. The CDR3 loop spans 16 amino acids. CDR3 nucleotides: TGTGCCAGCAGTGACGTGGCGGGGGGTTCCTACAATGAGCAGTTCTTC. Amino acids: CASSDVAGGSYNEQFF.

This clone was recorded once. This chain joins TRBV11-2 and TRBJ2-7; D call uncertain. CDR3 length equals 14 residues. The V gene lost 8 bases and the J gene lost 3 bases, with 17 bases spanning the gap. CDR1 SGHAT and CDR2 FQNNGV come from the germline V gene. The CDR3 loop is CASLKTASLYEQYF. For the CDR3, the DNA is TGTGCCAGCCTCAAAACAGCCTCACTCTACGAGCAGTACTTC.

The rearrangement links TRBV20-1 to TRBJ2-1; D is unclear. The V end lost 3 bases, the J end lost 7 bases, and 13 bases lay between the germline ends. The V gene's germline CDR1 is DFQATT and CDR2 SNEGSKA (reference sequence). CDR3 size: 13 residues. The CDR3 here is CSASGLFRNEQFF. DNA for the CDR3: TGCAGTGCTAGTGGTCTCTTCCGGAATGAGCAGTTCTTC.